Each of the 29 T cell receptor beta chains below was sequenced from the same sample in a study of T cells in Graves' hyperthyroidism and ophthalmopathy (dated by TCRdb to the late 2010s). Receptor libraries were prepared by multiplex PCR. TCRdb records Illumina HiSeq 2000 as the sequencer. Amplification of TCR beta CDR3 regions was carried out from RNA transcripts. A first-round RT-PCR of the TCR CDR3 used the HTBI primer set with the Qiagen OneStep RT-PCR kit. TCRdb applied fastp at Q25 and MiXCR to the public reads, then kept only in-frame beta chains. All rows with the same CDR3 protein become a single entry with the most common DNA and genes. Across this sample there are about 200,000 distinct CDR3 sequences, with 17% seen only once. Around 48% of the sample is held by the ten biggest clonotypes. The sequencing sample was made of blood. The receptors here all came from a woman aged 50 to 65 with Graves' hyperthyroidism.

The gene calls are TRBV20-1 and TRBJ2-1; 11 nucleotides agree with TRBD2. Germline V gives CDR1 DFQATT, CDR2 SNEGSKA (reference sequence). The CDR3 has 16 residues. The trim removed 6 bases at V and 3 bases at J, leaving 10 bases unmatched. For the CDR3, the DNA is TGCAGTGCCGTTAACGTACTAGCGGGGGACTACAATGAGCAGTTCTTC. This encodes CSAVNVLAGDYNEQFF.

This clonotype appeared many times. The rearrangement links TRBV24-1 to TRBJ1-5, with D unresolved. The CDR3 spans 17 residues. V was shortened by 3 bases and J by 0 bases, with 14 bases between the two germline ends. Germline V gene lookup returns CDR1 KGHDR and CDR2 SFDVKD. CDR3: CATSDTLATDSNQPQHF. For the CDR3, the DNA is TGTGCCACCAGTGATACCCTCGCCACAGATAGCAATCAGCCCCAGCATTTT.

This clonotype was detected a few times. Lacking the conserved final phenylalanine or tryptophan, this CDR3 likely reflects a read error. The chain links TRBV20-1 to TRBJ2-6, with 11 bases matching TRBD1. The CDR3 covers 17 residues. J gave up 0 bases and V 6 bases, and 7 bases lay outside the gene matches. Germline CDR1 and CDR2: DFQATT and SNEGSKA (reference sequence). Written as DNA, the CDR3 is TGCAGTGCCAGGGGACAGGGGGAATCCTCTGGGGCCAACGTCCTGACTTCC. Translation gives CSARGQGESSGANVLTS.

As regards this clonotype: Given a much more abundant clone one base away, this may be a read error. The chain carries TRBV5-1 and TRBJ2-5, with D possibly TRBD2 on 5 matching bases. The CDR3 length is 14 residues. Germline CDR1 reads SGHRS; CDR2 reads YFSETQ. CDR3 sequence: CAGSSGSRQETQYF. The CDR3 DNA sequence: TGCGCCGGCAGCTCGGGGTCCCGCCAAGAGACCCAGTACTTC.

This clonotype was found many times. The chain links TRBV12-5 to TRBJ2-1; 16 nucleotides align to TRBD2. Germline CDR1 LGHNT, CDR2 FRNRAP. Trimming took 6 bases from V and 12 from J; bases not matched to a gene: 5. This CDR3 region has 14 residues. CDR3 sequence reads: CASGQGLAGGGQFF. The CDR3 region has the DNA TGTGCTAGTGGCCAGGGACTAGCGGGAGGGGGGCAGTTCTTC.

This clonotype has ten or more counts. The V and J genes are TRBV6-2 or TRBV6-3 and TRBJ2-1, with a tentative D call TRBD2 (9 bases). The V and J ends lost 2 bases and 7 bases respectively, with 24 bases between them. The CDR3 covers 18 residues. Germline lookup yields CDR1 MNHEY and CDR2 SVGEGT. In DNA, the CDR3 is TGTGCCAGCAGTTACGAGGCGGGAGGGCCCAGGGACAGGAATGAGCAGTTCTTC. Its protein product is CASSYEAGGPRDRNEQFF.

This chain's CDR3 is CSARDRHASGNTIYF. For the CDR3, the DNA is TGCAGTGCTAGAGATAGACACGCCTCTGGAAACACCATATATTTT. The rearrangement uses TRBV20-1 and TRBJ1-3; D not resolved. Per germline, CDR1 DFQATT and CDR2 SNEGSKA (reference sequence). The CDR3 loop spans 15 amino acids. V was shortened by 0 bases and J by 0 bases, with 9 bases between the two germline ends.

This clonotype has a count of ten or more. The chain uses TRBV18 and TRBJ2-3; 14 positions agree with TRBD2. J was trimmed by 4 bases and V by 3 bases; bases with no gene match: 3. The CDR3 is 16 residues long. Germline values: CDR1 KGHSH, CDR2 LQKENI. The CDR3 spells CASSPRLAGGPDTQYF. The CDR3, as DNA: TGTGCCAGCTCACCCCGACTAGCGGGAGGGCCAGATACGCAGTATTTT.

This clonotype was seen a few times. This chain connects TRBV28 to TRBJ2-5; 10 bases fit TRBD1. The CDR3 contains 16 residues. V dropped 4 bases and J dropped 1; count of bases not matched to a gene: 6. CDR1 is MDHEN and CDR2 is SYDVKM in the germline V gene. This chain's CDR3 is CASSSSGTGVQETQYF. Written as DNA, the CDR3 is TGTGCCAGCAGTTCATCCGGGACAGGGGTCCAAGAGACCCAGTACTTC.

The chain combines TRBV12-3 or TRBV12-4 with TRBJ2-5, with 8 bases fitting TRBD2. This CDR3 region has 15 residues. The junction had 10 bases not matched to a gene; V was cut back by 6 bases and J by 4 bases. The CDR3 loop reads CASSPGLGGGETQYF. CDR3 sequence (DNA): TGTGCCAGCAGCCCGGGACTAGGTGGGGGAGAGACCCAGTACTTC.

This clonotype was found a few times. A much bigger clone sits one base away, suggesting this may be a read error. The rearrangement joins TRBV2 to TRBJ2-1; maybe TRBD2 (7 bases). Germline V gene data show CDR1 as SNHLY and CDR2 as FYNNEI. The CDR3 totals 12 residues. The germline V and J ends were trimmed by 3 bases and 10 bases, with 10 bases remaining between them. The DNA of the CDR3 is TGTGCCAGCAGTGATGGGAGGGGGGAGCAGTTCTTC. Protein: CASSDGRGEQFF.

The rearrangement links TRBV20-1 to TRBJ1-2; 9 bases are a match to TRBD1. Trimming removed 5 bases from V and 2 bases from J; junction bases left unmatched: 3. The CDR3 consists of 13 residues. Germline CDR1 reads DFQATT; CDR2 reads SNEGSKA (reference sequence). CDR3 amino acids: CSASGTGNYGYTF. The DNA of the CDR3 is TGCAGTGCTTCCGGGACAGGGAACTATGGCTACACCTTC.

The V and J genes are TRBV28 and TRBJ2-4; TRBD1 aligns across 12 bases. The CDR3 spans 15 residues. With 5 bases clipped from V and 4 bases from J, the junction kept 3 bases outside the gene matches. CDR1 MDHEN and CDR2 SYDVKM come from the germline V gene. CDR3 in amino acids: CASSRDRGLKNIQYF. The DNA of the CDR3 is TGTGCCAGCAGTAGGGACAGGGGGCTTAAAAACATTCAGTACTTC.

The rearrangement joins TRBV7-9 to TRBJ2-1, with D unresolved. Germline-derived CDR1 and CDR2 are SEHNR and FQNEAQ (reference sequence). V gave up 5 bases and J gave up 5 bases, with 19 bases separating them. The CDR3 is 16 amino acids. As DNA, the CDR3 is TGTGCCAGCAGCAACAGACGACTGGGGATTCACAATGAGCAGTTCTTC. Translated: CASSNRRLGIHNEQFF.

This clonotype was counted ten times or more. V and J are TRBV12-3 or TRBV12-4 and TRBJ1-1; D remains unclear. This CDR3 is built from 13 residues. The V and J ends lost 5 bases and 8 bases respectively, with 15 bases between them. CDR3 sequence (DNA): TGTGCCAGCAGTCCTTCGAGCCAGGTGGAAGCTTTCTTT. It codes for CASSPSSQVEAFF.

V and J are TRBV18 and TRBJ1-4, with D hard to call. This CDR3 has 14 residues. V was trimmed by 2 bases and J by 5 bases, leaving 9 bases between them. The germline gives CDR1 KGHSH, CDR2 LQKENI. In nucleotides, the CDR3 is TGTGCCAGCTCACCATCGGCCCCGAATGAAAAACTGTTTTTT. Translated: CASSPSAPNEKLFF. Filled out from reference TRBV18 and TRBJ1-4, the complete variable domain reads NAGVMQNPRHLVRRRGQEARLRCSPMKGHSHVYWYRQLPEEGLKFMVYLQKENIIDESGMPKERFSAEFPKEGPSILRIQQVVRGDSAAYFCASSPSAPNEKLFFGSGTQLSVL.

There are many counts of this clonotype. CDR3 loop: CASSSTGTTETQYF. As DNA, the CDR3 is TGTGCCAGCAGCAGTACCGGGACTACGGAGACCCAGTACTTC. This chain uses TRBV7-3 with TRBJ2-5, with 7 positions matching TRBD2. Germline assignment: CDR1 SGHTA and CDR2 FQGTGA. The length of the CDR3 is 14 residues. V dropped 5 bases and J dropped 5; count of bases not matched to a gene: 8.

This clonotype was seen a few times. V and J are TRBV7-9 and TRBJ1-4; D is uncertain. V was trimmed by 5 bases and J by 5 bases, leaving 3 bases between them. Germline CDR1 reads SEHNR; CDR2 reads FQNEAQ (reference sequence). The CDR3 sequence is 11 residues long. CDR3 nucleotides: TGTGCCAGCAGCCAAAATGAAAAACTGTTTTTT. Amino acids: CASSQNEKLFF.

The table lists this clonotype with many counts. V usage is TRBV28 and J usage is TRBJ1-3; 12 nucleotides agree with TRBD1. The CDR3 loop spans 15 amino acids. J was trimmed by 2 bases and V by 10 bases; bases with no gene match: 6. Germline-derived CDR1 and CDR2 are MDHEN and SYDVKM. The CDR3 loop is CAINRDRGPGNTIYF. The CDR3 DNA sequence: TGTGCCATCAACCGGGACAGGGGGCCTGGAAACACCATATATTTT.

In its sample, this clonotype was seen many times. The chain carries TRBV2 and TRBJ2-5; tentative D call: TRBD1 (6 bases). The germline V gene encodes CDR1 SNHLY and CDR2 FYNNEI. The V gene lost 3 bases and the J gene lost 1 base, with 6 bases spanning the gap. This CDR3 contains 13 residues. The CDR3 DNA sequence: TGTGCCAGCAGTGACAGGGGCCAAGAGACCCAGTACTTC. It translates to CASSDRGQETQYF. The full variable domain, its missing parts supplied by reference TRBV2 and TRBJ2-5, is EPEVTQTPSHQVTQMGQEVILRCVPISNHLYFYWYRQILGQKVEFLVSFYNNEISEKSEIFDDQFSVERPDGSNFTLKIRSTKLEDSAMYFCASSDRGQETQYFGPGTRLLVL.

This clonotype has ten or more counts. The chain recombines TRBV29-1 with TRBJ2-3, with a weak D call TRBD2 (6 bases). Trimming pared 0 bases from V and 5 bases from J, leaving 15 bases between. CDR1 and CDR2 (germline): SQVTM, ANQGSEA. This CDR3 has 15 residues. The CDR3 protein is CSVEEWDGRGDTQYF. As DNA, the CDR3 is TGCAGCGTTGAAGAGTGGGACGGGAGAGGAGATACGCAGTATTTT.

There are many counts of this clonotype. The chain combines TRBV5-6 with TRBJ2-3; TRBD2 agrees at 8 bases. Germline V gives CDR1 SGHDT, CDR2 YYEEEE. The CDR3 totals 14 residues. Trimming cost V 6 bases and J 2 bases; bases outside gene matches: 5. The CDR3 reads CASTGTRNTDTQYF. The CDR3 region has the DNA TGTGCCAGCACCGGGACTAGAAACACAGATACGCAGTATTTT. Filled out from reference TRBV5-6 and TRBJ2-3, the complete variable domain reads DAGVTQSPTHLIKTRGQQVTLRCSPKSGHDTVSWYQQALGQGPQFIFQYYEEEERQRGNFPDRFSGHQFPNYSSELNVNALLLGDSALYLCASTGTRNTDTQYFGPGTRLTVL.

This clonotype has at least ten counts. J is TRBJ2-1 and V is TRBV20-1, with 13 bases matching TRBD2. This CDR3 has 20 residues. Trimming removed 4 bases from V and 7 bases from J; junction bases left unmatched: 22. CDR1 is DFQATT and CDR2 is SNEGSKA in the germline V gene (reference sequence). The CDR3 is CSATSGTSGTISRALNEQFF. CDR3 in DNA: TGCAGTGCTACCTCCGGGACTAGCGGGACAATATCGCGGGCCCTGAATGAGCAGTTCTTC.

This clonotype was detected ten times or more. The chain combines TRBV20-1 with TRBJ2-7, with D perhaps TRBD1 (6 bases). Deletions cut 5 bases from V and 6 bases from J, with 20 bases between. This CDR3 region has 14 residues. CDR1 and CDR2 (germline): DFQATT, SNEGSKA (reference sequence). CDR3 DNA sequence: TGCAGTGCTCTCCGGGGACAACGATTCCCCGAGCAGTACTTC. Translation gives CSALRGQRFPEQYF.

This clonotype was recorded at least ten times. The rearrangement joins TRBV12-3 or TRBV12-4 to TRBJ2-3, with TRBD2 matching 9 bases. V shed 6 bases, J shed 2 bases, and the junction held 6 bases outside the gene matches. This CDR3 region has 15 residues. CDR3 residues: CASRFLAGTTDTQYF. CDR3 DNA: TGTGCCAGCAGATTTCTAGCGGGGACCACAGATACGCAGTATTTT.

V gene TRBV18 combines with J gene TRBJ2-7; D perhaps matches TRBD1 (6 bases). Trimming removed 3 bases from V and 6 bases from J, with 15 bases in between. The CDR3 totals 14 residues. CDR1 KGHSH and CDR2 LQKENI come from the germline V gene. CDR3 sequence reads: CASSPDSHRGEQYF. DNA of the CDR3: TGTGCCAGCTCACCGGACAGCCACCGTGGCGAGCAGTACTTC.

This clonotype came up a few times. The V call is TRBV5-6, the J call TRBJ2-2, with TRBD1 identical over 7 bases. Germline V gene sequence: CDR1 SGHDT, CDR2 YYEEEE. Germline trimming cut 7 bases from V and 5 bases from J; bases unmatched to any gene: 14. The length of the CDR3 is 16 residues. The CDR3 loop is CASSFRGTLTTGELFF. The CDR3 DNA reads TGTGCCAGCTCCTTCAGGGGGACGTTAACGACCGGGGAGCTGTTTTTT.

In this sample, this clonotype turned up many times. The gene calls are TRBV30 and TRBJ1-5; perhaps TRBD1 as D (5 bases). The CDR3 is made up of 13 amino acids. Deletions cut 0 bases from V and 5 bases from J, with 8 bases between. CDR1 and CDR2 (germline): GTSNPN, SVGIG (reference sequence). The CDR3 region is CAWSVQEDQPQHF. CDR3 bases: TGTGCCTGGAGTGTACAGGAGGATCAGCCCCAGCATTTT.

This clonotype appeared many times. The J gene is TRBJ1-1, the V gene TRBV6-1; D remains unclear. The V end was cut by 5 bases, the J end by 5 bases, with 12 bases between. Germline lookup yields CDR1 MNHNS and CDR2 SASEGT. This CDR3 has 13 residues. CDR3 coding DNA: TGTGCCAGCAGTACGACCGCCAGTACTGAAGCTTTCTTT. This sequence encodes CASSTTASTEAFF.